A single T cell receptor beta chain is shown here with its context. This sample is drawn from a study of control samples from healthy donors and cancer patients. Here immunoSEQ multiplex PCR was the method, and the copy in TCRdb shows in-frame clones only, minus some. Counted here are about 92,000 clones, approximately 82% occurring once; the ten biggest clones make up about 10%. The TCR originated in an older woman in good health. Sample: blood.

The CDR3 DNA follows: TGTGCCAGCAGCCCACCACCTGGGGGTAAGGCTGAAGCTTTCTTT. It translates to CASSPPPGGKAEAFF. The chain links TRBV7-2 to TRBJ1-1, with D possibly matching TRBD1 (5 bases). Germline-derived CDR1 and CDR2 are SGHTA and FQGNSA. The CDR3 spans 15 residues. The V end was cut by 5 bases, the J end by 6 bases, with 19 bases between.